This TCR beta chain was identified during a study of blood T cells in healthy people across ages (dated by TCRdb to between 2014 and 2017). Regarding the complete study: In model experiments, roughly one uniquely barcoded TCR beta cDNA molecule per two T cells was captured by template switching. Age-related changes in TCR beta repertoire diversity were measured in the study by deep sequencing normalized with unique cDNA molecular identifiers. The donors were divided into four age groups: young (average about 16 years), middle-aged (approximately 39), aged (around 59) and long-lived (roughly 82). To avoid experimental bias, donors of different ages were randomly spread across the sequencing lanes. Using the same blood draw, the study looked at two additional independent replicas of 1 million unique cDNA reads for two donors, one aged 18 to 30 and the other aged 80 or older.

Libraries came from 5' RACE. Sequenced using an Illumina HiSeq 2500. A second PCR of roughly 7 to 11 cycles was run with a J-beta primer mix and a sample-barcoded 5' primer. Each TCR beta cDNA molecule received a unique molecular identifier from a template-switch 5' adaptor carrying 12 random nucleotides. Each sample yielded at least 3 million CDR3-containing paired-end reads. First-strand cDNA was synthesized from all RNA with the Mint cDNA synthesis kit, primed by a TRBC-specific oligonucleotide. Following uracil-DNA glycosylase treatment, all cDNA underwent a first 18-cycle PCR with the universal primers M1SS and BC2_uni_R. The study's processing was this. Normalization of each sample was performed by random selection of 1 million high-quality reads, each carrying a distinct molecular identifier. Reads sharing molecular identifiers were discarded rather than binned into consensus sequences. MiTCR, run with a Q25 quality threshold and the strictest error-elimination algorithm, handled CDR3 identification, clonotype clustering and error correction. A nonparametric unseen species model using Euler transformation provided a lower-bound estimate of total TCR beta diversity. In TCRdb, the public reads were trimmed at Q25 with fastp and aligned with MiXCR, with productive beta chains retained. Rows with one shared CDR3 protein collapse into an entry with the most common genes and DNA. TCRdb, not the original authors, processed these V and J calls. The table for this sample lists about 1,500,000 distinct CDR3 sequences; around 39% of them were counted only once. The ten largest clones capture roughly 7.7% of the sample.

Trimming takes 5 bases from V and 13 bases from J, and the germline ends sit 17 bases apart. The germline V gene (reference sequence) yields MNHEY for CDR1 and SMNVEV for CDR2. Spanning cysteine to phenylalanine, the CDR3 consists of 13 amino acids. Kept here is only the CDR3 DNA, which spans 39 bases and is read in frame from base 1. Donors were 40 or so systemically healthy Caucasian individuals from Russia aged roughly 6 to 90 years. Each donor gave 9.5 to 10 milliliters of peripheral blood, drawn into EDTA-treated Vacutainer tubes. Ficoll-Paque density-gradient centrifugation was used to isolate PBMCs, with at least 6.5 million obtained per sample. Total RNA, at least 5 micrograms per sample, was extracted from PBMCs with Trizol reagent. For every donor, an aliquot of PBMCs went through flow cytometry to measure the percentages of naive CD45RAhigh/CD27high T cells. What the work shows at the level of the full study, not this receptor alone: The percentage of naive T cells measured by flow cytometry correlated strongly with observed TCR beta diversity. Estimates of total diversity based on one million sequenced T cells were considered lower bounds and underestimates. Compared with the aged group, the long-lived group had more naive CD4+ T cells, fewer expanded clones and increased TCR diversity, a pattern suggesting age selection. Since profiling was done on bulk unsorted PBMCs, naive and antigen-experienced compartments could not be conclusively compared. Because donor CMV infection status was unknown, age-related changes in expanded clonotypes were potentially confounded. As age increased, observed TCR beta diversity per million T cells dropped in a roughly linear way, and a significant reduction was already evident by age 40.

In regard to this clonotype: This clone's antigen is unknown. No much larger clone is present one base from it, and per-base qualities are unavailable.

The chain is encoded by TRBV27 joined to TRBJ1-4; perhaps TRBD1 is the D gene, with 6 bases matching. The receptor was isolated from a woman aged 18-29 years in good health. Sequencing was performed on blood. The bases read TGTGCCAGCAGTGTAGTGTCCGACAGGAGACTGTTTTTT. Its translation reads: CASSVVSDRRLFF. With the rest looked up from the reference TRBV27 and TRBJ1-4 genes rather than sequenced, the full variable domain is EAQVTQNPRYLITVTGKKLTVTCSQNMNHEYMSWYRQDPGLGLRQIYYSMNVEVTDKGDVPEGYKVSRKEKRNFPLILESPSPNQTSLYFCASSVVSDRRLFFGSGTQLSVL.